This T cell receptor (beta chain) was recorded in a study of regulatory T cells in long-lasting Graves disease. The time point: persistent/refractory GD, antithyroid drugs over 5 years with positive TRAb. The authors made the TCR library using RNA they extracted from PBMCs. V was pared by 0 bases and J by 1 base, with 6 bases between. The germline V gene encodes CDR1 GTSNPN and CDR2 SVGIG (reference sequence). The CDR3 loop spans 13 amino acids. For TCR beta, libraries came from iRepertoire HTBI primers and Arm-PCR of CDR3 regions. TCRdb called the multiplex PCR reads again in MiXCR, with one record for every CDR3 protein. Among 300,000 to 400,000 distinct CDR3 sequences listed, less than 20% were seen once.

The receptor comes from a female donor with Graves disease. The chain has TRBV30 and TRBJ1-1; D is unclear. This specimen was peripheral blood mononuclear cells (PBMCs), taken when the disease was refractory, from a patient treated with antithyroid drugs. CDR3 sequence: CAWSVGRNTEAFF. CDR3 nucleotide sequence: TGTGCCTGGAGTGTAGGCAGGAACACTGAAGCTTTCTTT.